This record covers a single TCR beta chain. The data derive from a study of shared clonotypes between healthy human individuals. The wider study: Each donor's CD4 naive and CD4 memory cells filled three plates apiece, CD8 naive two, and CD8 memory one.

The ends were cut back, 5 bases at V and 0 bases at J, with 16 bases in the middle. The CDR3 totals 16 residues. Germline CDR1 is SGHTA and CDR2 is FQGNSA. Profiling relied on immunoSEQ multiplex PCR, and the TCRdb table lists in-frame clones only, not all of them. The sample records 1,400,000 or so clones, about 98.5% being singletons. The rearrangement uses TRBV7-2 and TRBJ1-1, with D possibly being TRBD1 (6 bases). This receptor was identified in a man aged 25-40 years in good health. The sequenced sample consisted of naive CD4+ T cells sorted from blood. As to subset: CD45RA+ positively selected. The CDR3 loop reads CASSKNGGRLNTEAFF. The CDR3 DNA reads as TGTGCCAGCAGCAAAAACGGGGGCAGACTGAACACTGAAGCTTTCTTT.